One sample yielded the 24 T cell receptor beta chains listed below, sequenced in a study of cytomegalovirus exposure and HLA in healthy donors. 60 Vbeta and 13 Jbeta primers were used in PCR. Profiled with immunoSEQ multiplex PCR; TCRdb holds only in-frame clones, not every one. The sample includes 95,000 to 100,000 clones, about 80% of them seen just once. The sequenced sample consisted of PBMCs. The receptors were gathered from a middle-aged man in good health and CMV-seronegative.

This clone was detected only once. The CDR3 coding sequence is TGTGCCAGCAGTTTAGGCAGGGGACGGGGCAATCAGCCCCAGCATTTT. Its protein product is CASSLGRGRGNQPQHF. The genes are TRBV28 and TRBJ1-5, with D tentatively TRBD1 (6 bases). CDR3 size: 16 residues. Germline values: CDR1 MDHEN, CDR2 SYDVKM. V lost 2 bases and J 2 bases, leaving 13 bases between the germline ends.

The chain combines TRBV10-2 with TRBJ2-3; 10 bases match TRBD2. This CDR3 has 15 residues. The trim removed 4 bases at V and 1 base at J, leaving 2 bases unmatched. Germline lookup yields CDR1 WSHSY and CDR2 SAAADI. CDR3 residues: CASSGTSGRTDTQYF. The CDR3 DNA reads as TGCGCCAGCAGTGGGACTAGCGGACGCACAGATACGCAGTATTTT.

A single count supports this clone. The V gene is TRBV2, the J gene TRBJ2-5; 7 bases map to TRBD2. Losses at the gene ends were 6 bases for V and 1 base for J; bases not matched to a gene: 8. Germline assignment: CDR1 SNHLY and CDR2 FYNNEI. This CDR3 has 15 amino acids. Written as DNA, the CDR3 is TGTGCCAGCAGCGTAGCGGGCACTTCCCAAGAGACCCAGTACTTC. Its protein is CASSVAGTSQETQYF.

This clone was seen a few times. The chain links TRBV5-4 to TRBJ1-1; D is uncertain. The CDR3 is 15 amino acids. Trimming took 6 bases from V and 2 from J, leaving 17 bases between them. Germline V CDR1 and CDR2: SGHNT, YYREEE (reference sequence). The CDR3 coding sequence is TGTGCCAGCATCATGACGGGCCGGGGAAACACTGAAGCTTTCTTT. Protein sequence: CASIMTGRGNTEAFF.

The chain recombines TRBV7-9 with TRBJ2-3, with unresolved D. The CDR3 extends over 12 amino acids. Germline V CDR1 and CDR2: SEHNR, FQNEAQ (reference sequence). V was shortened by 1 base and J by 6 bases, with 5 bases between the two germline ends. CDR3 amino acids: CASSLVSDTQYF. CDR3 DNA sequence: TGTGCCAGCAGCTTAGTTTCGGATACGCAGTATTTT.

This chain joins TRBV28 and TRBJ2-7; D may be TRBD2 (6 bases). The CDR3 covers 14 residues. Trimming pared 6 bases from V and 0 bases from J, leaving 12 bases between. CDR1 is MDHEN, CDR2 SYDVKM, per germline. The CDR3 coding sequence is TGTGCCAGCAGCCTCGGGGGTATCTCCTACGAGCAGTACGTC. Encoded protein: CASSLGGISYEQYV.

The genes are TRBV18 and TRBJ2-5; 7 bases are shared with TRBD1. The trim removed 3 bases at V and 3 bases at J, leaving 7 bases unmatched. The CDR3 is 15 residues long. Germline V gives CDR1 KGHSH, CDR2 LQKENI. The CDR3, as DNA: TGTGCCAGCTCACCGCCGGGACAGAGCAAAGAGACCCAGTACTTC. Protein: CASSPPGQSKETQYF.

This clone ranks as medium-sized (0.01 to 0.1%). The J gene is TRBJ1-6, the V gene TRBV6-5; 9 bases align to TRBD1. Germline CDR1 MNHEY, CDR2 SVGAGI. This CDR3 has 15 residues. The ends lost 0 bases at V and 10 bases at J; junction bases unmatched: 4. DNA of the CDR3: TGTGCCAGCAGTTACTCGGGGACAGGGCAATCACCCCTCCACTTT. It yields the protein CASSYSGTGQSPLHF.

This chain uses TRBV7-2 with TRBJ2-5, with TRBD1 matching 7 bases. CDR1 and CDR2 from the germline V gene are SGHTA and FQGNSA. V lost 4 bases and J lost 5; bases outside the gene matches: 13. The CDR3 has 16 amino acids. The CDR3 is CASSSQGNRGMETQYF. The CDR3, as DNA: TGTGCCAGCAGCTCTCAAGGGAACAGGGGTATGGAGACCCAGTACTTC. The full variable domain, its missing parts supplied by reference TRBV7-2 and TRBJ2-5, is GAGVSQSPSNKVTEKGKDVELRCDPISGHTALYWYRQSLGQGLEFLIYFQGNSAPDKSGLPSDRFSAERTGGSVSTLTIQRTQQEDSAVYLCASSSQGNRGMETQYFGPGTRLLVL.

V usage is TRBV18 and J usage is TRBJ1-4; D is unclear. Per germline, CDR1 KGHSH and CDR2 LQKENI. The V end was cut by 0 bases, the J end by 8 bases, with 16 bases between. The CDR3 spans 16 residues. The CDR3 region is CASSPPWAGSGEKLFF. The CDR3, as DNA: TGTGCCAGCTCACCACCGTGGGCAGGCTCCGGAGAAAAACTGTTTTTT.

The V gene is TRBV5-1, the J gene TRBJ2-7; the D gene is possibly TRBD1 (6 bases). Per germline, CDR1 SGHRS and CDR2 YFSETQ. The CDR3 loop spans 15 amino acids. V dropped 7 bases and J dropped 0 bases, with 17 bases sitting between them. CDR3 region: CASALTGRGSYEQYF. The CDR3 DNA reads as TGCGCCAGCGCCCTAACAGGGAGAGGCTCCTACGAGCAGTACTTC.

The rearrangement joins TRBV5-1 to TRBJ2-1, with TRBD2 matching 7 bases. Germline V gives CDR1 SGHRS, CDR2 YFSETQ. The CDR3 spans 12 residues. Germline trimming cut 4 bases from V and 8 bases from J; bases unmatched to any gene: 3. The CDR3: CASSTLAHEQFF. DNA for the CDR3: TGCGCCAGCAGCACACTAGCGCATGAGCAGTTCTTC.

The chain links TRBV6-6 to TRBJ2-2; TRBD2 matches 8 bases. Per germline, CDR1 MNHNY and CDR2 SVGAGI (reference sequence). V lost 7 bases to trimming and J lost 7 bases; unmatched junction nucleotides: 11. The CDR3 contains 15 residues. As DNA, the CDR3 is TGTGCCAGCAACAAAGCGGGGGTACTGTACGGGGAGCTGTTTTTT. Amino acids: CASNKAGVLYGELFF.

The chain is built from TRBV14 and TRBJ1-1, with no clear D. V shed 5 bases and J shed 2 bases, with 9 bases lying between them. The CDR3 loop spans 13 amino acids. Germline CDR1 is SGHDN and CDR2 is FVKESK. CDR3 region: CASSSTINTEAFF. In DNA form, the CDR3 reads TGTGCCAGCAGCTCGACAATTAACACTGAAGCTTTCTTT.

The CDR3 loop is CASSPLGTSGGITDTQYF. The CDR3 DNA is TGTGCCAGCAGCCCCCTAGGGACTAGCGGGGGGATCACAGATACGCAGTATTTT. The chain employs TRBV7-3 and TRBJ2-3, with 15 bases fitting TRBD2. The CDR3 is made up of 18 amino acids. CDR1 and CDR2 (germline): SGHTA, FQGTGA. With V trimmed by 5 bases and J by 2 bases, 8 bases remained unmatched.

The sample holds one count of this clone. This rearrangement joins TRBV7-2 to TRBJ2-1; 7 positions agree with TRBD2. This CDR3 is 16 amino acids long. V trimming: 2 bases; J trimming: 4 bases; junction bases outside the gene matches: 8. The germline gives CDR1 SGHTA, CDR2 FQGNSA. The chain's CDR3 is CASSLRGTAGYNEQFF. As DNA, the CDR3 is TGTGCCAGCAGCTTAAGGGGTACAGCGGGGTACAATGAGCAGTTCTTC.

The chain recombines TRBV4-3 with TRBJ2-2, with TRBD2 matching over 11 bases. The CDR3 sequence is 18 residues long. J lost 0 bases, V lost 1 base, and 4 bases had no gene match. The germline gives CDR1 LGHNA, CDR2 YSLEER. Here the CDR3 reads CASSQVELAGANTGELFF. The CDR3 DNA reads as TGCGCCAGCAGCCAAGTAGAACTAGCGGGAGCGAACACCGGGGAGCTGTTTTTT.

This chain joins TRBV7-9 and TRBJ1-4; D is undetermined. Per germline, CDR1 SEHNR and CDR2 FQNEAQ (reference sequence). The CDR3 spans 12 residues. Trimming stripped 5 bases from V and 4 bases from J, with 5 bases between. The CDR3 spells CASSTSNEKLFF. The DNA for the CDR3 is TGTGCCAGCAGCACCAGTAATGAAAAACTGTTTTTT.

The chain links TRBV30 to TRBJ1-5; D is unresolved. Trimming cost V 2 bases and J 0 bases, with 5 bases left between them. This CDR3 has 13 amino acids. Germline CDR1 reads GTSNPN; CDR2 reads SVGIG (reference sequence). The DNA of the CDR3 is TGTGCCTGGAGTCCGGGTAGCAATCAGCCCCAGCATTTT. This codes for CAWSPGSNQPQHF.

V gene TRBV9 combines with J gene TRBJ2-1; D is uncertain. The CDR3 runs to 14 residues. Per the germline V gene, CDR1 is SGDLS and CDR2 is YYNGEE. V gave up 0 bases and J gave up 5 bases, with 9 bases separating them. CDR3 sequence reads: CASSVAGHNNEQFF. The CDR3 DNA is TGTGCCAGCAGCGTAGCTGGGCATAACAATGAGCAGTTCTTC.

This clone was recorded once. The rearrangement uses TRBV11-3 and TRBJ2-2; no firm D call. The CDR3 has 13 residues. With 5 bases removed from V and 5 bases from J, the gap between germline ends came to 9 bases. CDR1 and CDR2 (germline): SGHNT, YENEEA. CDR3 protein: CASSPRETGELFF. CDR3 DNA: TGTGCCAGCAGCCCGCGTGAGACCGGGGAGCTGTTTTTT.

This chain connects TRBV4-3 to TRBJ2-4; TRBD2 agrees at 7 bases. Per germline, CDR1 LGHNA and CDR2 YSLEER. The CDR3 is 22 residues long. With 0 bases clipped from V and 7 bases from J, the junction kept 27 bases outside the gene matches. As DNA, the CDR3 is TGCGCCAGCAGCCAAGATGTGAGGAGGCCGAGCGGGGCATCAATTATGTGGAACATTCAGTACTTC. Its protein product is CASSQDVRRPSGASIMWNIQYF.

The chain uses TRBV10-3 and TRBJ2-7; 11 nucleotides match TRBD2. V shed 7 bases and J 9 bases; nucleotides not matched to a gene: 14. CDR1 and CDR2 (germline): ENHRY, SYGVKD. The CDR3 runs 15 residues. The CDR3 region has the DNA TGTGCCATCAATGGGGCTAGCGGGGGGCCAATGGTGCAGTACTTC. Translated: CAINGASGGPMVQYF.

This clone occurred a few times. The chain recombines TRBV5-1 with TRBJ2-2; a possible D gene is TRBD2 (5 bases). The CDR3 extends over 15 amino acids. Germline V CDR1 and CDR2: SGHRS, YFSETQ. With 0 bases removed from V and 5 bases from J, the gap between germline ends came to 11 bases. The CDR3 is CASSLETSWTGELFF. CDR3 DNA: TGCGCCAGCAGCTTGGAAACTAGTTGGACCGGGGAGCTGTTTTTT.